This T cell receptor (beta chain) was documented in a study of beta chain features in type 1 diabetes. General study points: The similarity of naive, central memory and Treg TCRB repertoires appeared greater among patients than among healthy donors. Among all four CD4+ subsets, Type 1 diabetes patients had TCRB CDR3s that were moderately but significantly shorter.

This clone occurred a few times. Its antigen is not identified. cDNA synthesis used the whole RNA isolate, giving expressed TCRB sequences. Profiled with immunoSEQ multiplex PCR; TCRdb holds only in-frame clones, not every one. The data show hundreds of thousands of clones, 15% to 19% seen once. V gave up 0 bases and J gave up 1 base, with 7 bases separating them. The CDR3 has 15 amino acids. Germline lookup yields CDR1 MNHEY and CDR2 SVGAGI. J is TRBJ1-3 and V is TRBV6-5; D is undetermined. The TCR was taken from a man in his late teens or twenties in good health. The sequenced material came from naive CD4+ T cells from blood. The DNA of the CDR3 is TGTGCCAGCAGTTACTCGACTGGGTCTGGAAACACCATATATTTT. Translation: CASSYSTGSGNTIYF.